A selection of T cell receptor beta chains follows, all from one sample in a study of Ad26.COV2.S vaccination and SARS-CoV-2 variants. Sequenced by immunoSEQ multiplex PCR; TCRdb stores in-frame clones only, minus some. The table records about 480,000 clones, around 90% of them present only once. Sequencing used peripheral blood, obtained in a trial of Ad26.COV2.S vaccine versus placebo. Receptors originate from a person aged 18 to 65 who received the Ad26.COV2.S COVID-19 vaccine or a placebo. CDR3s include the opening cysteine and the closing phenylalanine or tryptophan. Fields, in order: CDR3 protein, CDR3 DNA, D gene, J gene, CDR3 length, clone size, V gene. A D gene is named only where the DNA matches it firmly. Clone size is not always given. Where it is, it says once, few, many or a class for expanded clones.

CDR3: CASSQTYRGSQPQHF; DNA: TGCGCCAGCAGCCAAACCTACCGGGGGAGTCAGCCCCAGCATTTT; D: .; J: TRBJ1-5; length: 15; size: .; V: TRBV4-3
CDR3: CASSLLGTKETQYF; DNA: TGTGCCAGCAGTTTATTGGGTACAAAAGAGACCCAGTACTTC; D: .; J: TRBJ2-5; length: 14; size: .; V: TRBV27
CDR3: CASNTLYGYTF; DNA: TGTGCCAGCAACACTTTATATGGCTACACCTTC; D: .; J: TRBJ1-2; length: 11; size: .; V: TRBV28
CDR3: CASSLGTGRGNIQYF; DNA: TGCGCCAGCAGCTTGGGAACAGGGCGTGGAAACATTCAGTACTTC; D: .; J: TRBJ2-4; length: 15; size: .; V: TRBV5-1
CDR3: CAINPAGGSYEQYF; DNA: TGTGCCATCAACCCGGCGGGAGGGTCCTACGAGCAGTACTTC; D: TRBD2; J: TRBJ2-7; length: 14; size: once; V: TRBV10-3
CDR3: CASSSLDRGNQPQHF; DNA: TGTGCCAGCAGTTCCCTCGACAGGGGCAATCAGCCCCAGCATTTT; D: TRBD1; J: TRBJ1-5; length: 15; size: few; V: TRBV28
CDR3: CASSTRTEGREKLFF; DNA: TGTGCCAGCAGCACCCGGACAGAGGGCCGGGAAAAACTGTTTTTT; D: .; J: TRBJ1-4; length: 15; size: once; V: TRBV5-6
CDR3: CASSLGNPNSYNEQFF; DNA: TGTGCCAGCAGCTTGGGCAACCCTAACTCCTACAATGAGCAGTTCTTC; D: .; J: TRBJ2-1; length: 16; size: .; V: TRBV5-4
CDR3: CSVEFRRTGAYNEQFF; DNA: TGCAGCGTTGAGTTTCGGCGGACAGGAGCCTACAATGAGCAGTTCTTC; D: TRBD1; J: TRBJ2-1; length: 16; size: .; V: TRBV29-1
CDR3: CASSRGTVQETQYF; DNA: TGTGCCAGCAGCAGGGGGACAGTACAAGAGACCCAGTACTTC; D: TRBD1; J: TRBJ2-5; length: 14; size: once; V: TRBV7-2
CDR3: CASSLGQAKETQYF; DNA: TGCGCCAGCAGCTTGGGACAGGCGAAAGAGACCCAGTACTTC; D: .; J: TRBJ2-5; length: 14; size: .; V: TRBV5-1
CDR3: CATSETTARSYNEQFF; DNA: TGTGCCACCAGTGAAACTACCGCCCGCTCCTACAATGAGCAGTTCTTC; D: .; J: TRBJ2-1; length: 16; size: .; V: TRBV24-1
CDR3: CAWSVWGQETQYF; DNA: TGTGCCTGGAGTGTTTGGGGCCAAGAGACCCAGTACTTC; D: .; J: TRBJ2-5; length: 13; size: .; V: TRBV30
CDR3: CAWRGGRLVSYTF; DNA: TGTGCCTGGAGGGGGGGCAGGTTGGTGAGCTACACCTTC; D: .; J: TRBJ1-2; length: 13; size: .; V: TRBV30
CDR3: CASRRDYVVDEQFF; DNA: TGTGCCAGCAGACGGGACTACGTCGTCGATGAGCAGTTCTTC; D: TRBD2; J: TRBJ2-1; length: 14; size: .; V: TRBV5-4
CDR3: CASSEVRDSPLHF; DNA: TGTGCCAGCAGCGAAGTTCGGGATTCACCCCTCCACTTT; D: .; J: TRBJ1-6; length: 13; size: .; V: TRBV9